Listed here is a single T cell receptor beta chain. Its matching antigen is unknown. CDR3 length equals 14 residues. The V gene's germline CDR1 is LNHDA and CDR2 SQIVND (reference sequence). V lost 7 bases and J lost 0, with 11 bases in between. The PCR employed 60 Vbeta primers together with 13 Jbeta primers. Assay: immunoSEQ multiplex PCR; the TCRdb copy retains only in-frame clones and omits some. The table lists approximately 110,000 clones, 73% of them singletons. The sample comes from a study of cytomegalovirus exposure and HLA in healthy donors. Whole-study findings and limits: Cytomegalovirus status, reportedly, was diagnosed with high specificity and sensitivity by the classifier.

The chain combines TRBV19 with TRBJ2-3, with no clear D. This clonotype was sampled from a man aged 55 to 70 in good health and CMV-seropositive. The sample comprised PBMCs. The CDR3 region is CASKTQVSTDTQYF. DNA of the CDR3: TGTGCCAGTAAAACGCAGGTTAGCACAGATACGCAGTATTTT.